Below, 8 T cell receptor beta chains from the same sample are listed, as sequenced in a study of blood T cell repertoires in COVID-19. Data came from immunoSEQ multiplex PCR; TCRdb stores just in-frame clones and leaves some out. The data show around 200,000 clones, approximately 78% seen once. Sequencing was performed on peripheral blood. The origin of the receptors is a woman aged 80 or older with acute or convalescent COVID-19.

The rearrangement uses TRBV30 and TRBJ2-5; 10 bases agree with TRBD2. This CDR3 is built from 13 residues. V shed 4 bases, J shed 5 bases, and the junction held 4 bases outside the gene matches. Germline V CDR1 and CDR2: GTSNPN, SVGIG (reference sequence). The CDR3: CAWKRGGGETQYF. Here the CDR3 DNA reads TGTGCCTGGAAGCGGGGGGGCGGGGAGACCCAGTACTTC.

This clone was seen just once. This rearrangement joins TRBV11-2 to TRBJ2-5, with TRBD2 matching 9 bases. V shed 1 base and J 5 bases; nucleotides not matched to a gene: 5. CDR1 and CDR2 (germline): SGHAT, FQNNGV. This CDR3 spans 15 amino acids. The CDR3 is CASSLVGGRAETQYF. The CDR3 nucleotides are TGTGCCAGCAGCTTAGTTGGCGGGAGGGCGGAGACCCAGTACTTC. The full variable domain, rest sourced from reference TRBV11-2 and TRBJ2-5, is EAGVAQSPRYKIIEKRQSVAFWCNPISGHATLYWYQQILGQGPKLLIQFQNNGVVDDSQLPKDRFSAERLKGVDSTLKIQPAKLEDSAVYLCASSLVGGRAETQYFGPGTRLLVL.

The chain employs TRBV6-2 or TRBV6-3 and TRBJ2-2; 7 positions match TRBD2. The CDR3 is 16 amino acids. Trimming took 0 bases from V and 1 from J; bases not matched to a gene: 2. Germline V gene lookup returns CDR1 MNHEY and CDR2 SVGEGT. The CDR3 reads CASSYSGGGNTGELFF. The CDR3 DNA is TGTGCCAGCAGTTACTCGGGCGGGGGGAACACCGGGGAGCTGTTTTTT.

In the case of this clone: Germline is not matched at one junction end, which may reflect a read error. The gene calls are TRBV29-1 and TRBJ2-7; 9 bases match TRBD2. The CDR3 contains 12 residues. Germline V lookup: CDR1 SQVTM, CDR2 ANQGSEA. CDR3 protein: CSVGTSSHEQYF. Here the CDR3 DNA reads TGCAGCGTGGGGACTAGCTCCCACGAGCAGTACTTC.

The rearrangement joins TRBV18 to TRBJ2-7, with 8 bases fitting TRBD2. Trimming removed 1 base from V and 0 bases from J; junction bases left unmatched: 8. The length of the CDR3 is 17 residues. CDR1 is KGHSH, CDR2 LQKENI, per germline. As DNA, the CDR3 is TGTGCCAGCTCACCACTATACACGGGAGGGAGCTCCTACGAGCAGTACTTC. Protein: CASSPLYTGGSSYEQYF.

The gene calls are TRBV19 and TRBJ1-3; 8 nucleotides agree with TRBD1. The length of the CDR3 is 15 residues. Losses at the gene ends were 5 bases for V and 3 bases for J; bases not matched to a gene: 6. Germline V gives CDR1 LNHDA, CDR2 SQIVND (reference sequence). The CDR3 region is CASSPGGTFGNTIYF. In DNA, the CDR3 is TGTGCCAGTAGTCCAGGGGGCACATTTGGAAACACCATATATTTT.

V and J are TRBV6-6 and TRBJ1-5; 7 nucleotides align to TRBD1. Per the germline V gene, CDR1 is MNHNY and CDR2 is SVGAGI (reference sequence). Trimming at V came to 7 bases and at J to 3 bases, leaving 9 bases not matched to a gene. CDR3 length: 15 residues. CDR3 nucleotides: TGTGCCAGCACTCCAGGGACAGCTTTCAATCAGCCCCAGCATTTT. Translation: CASTPGTAFNQPQHF.

The chain joins TRBV7-3 to TRBJ2-7; TRBD1 might be the D (6 bases). Germline V gene sequence: CDR1 SGHTA, CDR2 FQGTGA. The CDR3 contains 13 residues. Trimming pared 5 bases from V and 6 bases from J, leaving 14 bases between. CDR3 region: CASSKYRDGEQYF. For the CDR3, the DNA is TGTGCCAGCAGCAAATACAGGGATGGCGAGCAGTACTTC.